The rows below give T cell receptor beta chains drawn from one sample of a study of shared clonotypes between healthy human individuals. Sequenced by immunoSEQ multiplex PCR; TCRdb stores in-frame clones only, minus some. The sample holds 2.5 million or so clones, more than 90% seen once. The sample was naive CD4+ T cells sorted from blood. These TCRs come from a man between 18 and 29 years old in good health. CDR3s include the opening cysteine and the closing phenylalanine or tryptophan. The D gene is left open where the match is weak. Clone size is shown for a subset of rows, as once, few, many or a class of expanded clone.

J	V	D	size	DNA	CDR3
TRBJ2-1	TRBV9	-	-	TGTGCCAGCAGCGTATTCGGGGGAGATGAGCAGTTCTTC	CASSVFGGDEQFF
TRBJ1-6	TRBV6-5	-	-	TGTGCCAGCAGTTACCAGTCGACAGTTTATAATTCACCCCTCCACTTT	CASSYQSTVYNSPLHF
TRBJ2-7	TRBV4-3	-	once	TGCGCCAGCAGCCAAGCGACAGCCTCCTACGAGCAGTACTTC	CASSQATASYEQYF
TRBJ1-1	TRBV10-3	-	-	TGTGCCATCAGTGAGGGGTTTCTAGAAGCTTTCTTT	CAISEGFLEAFF
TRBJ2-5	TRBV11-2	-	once	TGTGCCAGCAGCCATCAAGAGACCCAGTACTTC	CASSHQETQYF
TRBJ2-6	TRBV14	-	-	TGTGCCAGCAGCCAAGAAGGCGGGAAAGGGGCCAACGTCCTGACTTTC	CASSQEGGKGANVLTF
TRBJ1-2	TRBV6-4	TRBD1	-	TGTGCCAGCAGTGCCACCGGGACAGGGTACGGCTACACCTTC	CASSATGTGYGYTF
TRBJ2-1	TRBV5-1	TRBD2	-	TGCGCCAGCAGCTCGGGACTAGCGGGAGGGCTTCGGCAGTTCTTC	CASSSGLAGGLRQFF
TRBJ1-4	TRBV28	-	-	TGTGCCAGCAGCTCCGCAGGAGGGGATGCGGGTGGAAAACTGTTTTTT	CASSSAGGDAGGKLFF
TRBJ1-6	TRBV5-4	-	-	TGTGCCAGCAGCTTGGCCGGCAGGCGAACGAATTCACCCCTCCACTTT	CASSLAGRRTNSPLHF
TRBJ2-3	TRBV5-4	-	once	TGTGCCAGCAGCTCGAACCCGGGACTGGCGGCAGATACGCAGTATTTT	CASSSNPGLAADTQYF